This TCR beta chain was identified in a study of cytomegalovirus exposure and HLA in healthy donors. Broader study findings: Most subjects had HLA-A and HLA-B alleles reportedly predicted accurately by TCR beta sequences. In a later analysis, a missense DCLRE1C variant was linked to TCR beta V- and J-gene trimming. Some TCR beta chains (roughly 160 of them) were listed as cytomegalovirus-associated.

J lost 5 bases, V lost 5 bases, and 12 bases had no gene match. Looked up from germline, CDR1 is SGHNT and CDR2 is YYREEE (reference sequence). The CDR3 has 15 residues. PCR involved 60 Vbeta and 13 Jbeta primers. Authors' data handling: Roughly 10 million shared chains were among 80 million or so unique TCR beta chains counted in a later analysis. Sequenced by immunoSEQ multiplex PCR; TCRdb stores in-frame clones only, minus some. That table furnishes V, J and clone size, whereas the DNA furnished D and trimming. The ten top clones account for over 4%, within a sample of tens of thousands of clones. As for this clone: Its matching antigen is unknown.

The chain recombines TRBV5-4 with TRBJ2-7; 8 bases agree with TRBD2. The clonotype comes from a woman in her forties in good health and CMV-seropositive. Sequencing was done on a sample of PBMCs. CDR3 DNA: TGTGCCAGCAGTAGGGAGGATAGCGGGACCCACGAGCAGTACTTC. This sequence encodes CASSREDSGTHEQYF.